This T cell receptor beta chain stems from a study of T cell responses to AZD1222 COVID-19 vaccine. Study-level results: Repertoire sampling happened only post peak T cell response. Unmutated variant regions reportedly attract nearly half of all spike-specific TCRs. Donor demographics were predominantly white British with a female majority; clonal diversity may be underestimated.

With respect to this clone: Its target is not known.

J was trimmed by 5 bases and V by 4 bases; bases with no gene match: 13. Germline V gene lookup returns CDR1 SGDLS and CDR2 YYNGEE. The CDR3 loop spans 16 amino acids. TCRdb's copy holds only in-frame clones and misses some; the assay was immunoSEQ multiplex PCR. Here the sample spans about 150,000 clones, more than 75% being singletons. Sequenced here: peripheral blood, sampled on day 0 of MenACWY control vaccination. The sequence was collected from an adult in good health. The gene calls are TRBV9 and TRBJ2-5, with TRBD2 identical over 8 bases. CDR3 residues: CASSPGGSGVLETQYF. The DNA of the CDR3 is TGTGCCAGCAGCCCGGGGGGTAGCGGGGTATTGGAGACCCAGTACTTC.